These 4 T cell receptor beta chains came from one sample sequenced in a study of cytomegalovirus exposure and HLA in healthy donors. Use of 60 Vbeta and 13 Jbeta primers characterized the PCR. Produced via immunoSEQ multiplex PCR; TCRdb's table is partial and in-frame only. The sample records approximately 150,000 clones, roughly 75% being singletons. The sequenced sample was PBMCs. The receptors come from a young man in good health and CMV-seropositive.

This chain connects TRBV30 to TRBJ2-3; 10 nucleotides match TRBD2. The trim removed 1 base at V and 0 bases at J, leaving 13 bases unmatched. The germline V gene encodes CDR1 GTSNPN and CDR2 SVGIG (reference sequence). The CDR3 covers 19 residues. The DNA for the CDR3 is TGTGCCTGGAGTGGCTCCGTTACAGCGGGGGGGACTAGCACAGATACGCAGTATTTT. Translating it yields CAWSGSVTAGGTSTDTQYF.

The chain is built from TRBV18 and TRBJ1-2; tentatively, D is TRBD1 (6 bases). Looked up from germline, CDR1 is KGHSH and CDR2 is LQKENI. The length of the CDR3 is 12 residues. V dropped 3 bases and J dropped 4 bases, with 6 bases sitting between them. The CDR3 here is CASSPGAYGYTF. CDR3 DNA: TGTGCCAGCTCACCGGGGGCCTATGGCTACACCTTC.

V usage is TRBV7-6 and J usage is TRBJ2-7; D might be TRBD2 (6 bases). Trimming shortened V by 3 bases and J by 5 bases, and 20 bases separated the two germline ends. Germline assignment: CDR1 SGHVS and CDR2 FNYEAQ. CDR3 length: 16 residues. For the CDR3, the DNA is TGTGCCAGCAGCTTGGGGTTGGGGACGGGAGTTCACGAGCAGTACTTC. The encoded protein is CASSLGLGTGVHEQYF.

The chain links TRBV27 to TRBJ2-1; 7 bases align to TRBD2. In germline, CDR1 is MNHEY, CDR2 SMNVEV (reference sequence). The CDR3 is 11 residues long. CDR3 in amino acids: CAAWGRDEQFF. CDR3 DNA: TGTGCTGCTTGGGGGAGGGATGAGCAGTTCTTC.